This T cell receptor (beta chain) was profiled in a study of human T cells and chemical hapten exposure. TCRdb processed the 5' RACE reads anew with MiXCR; each CDR3 protein has one entry. Counted here are 110,000 to 150,000 distinct CDR3 sequences, 4.1% occurring once; the ten biggest clones make up over 1.3%. The total RNA was obtained from whole blood that was not fractionated. Germline V gene data show CDR1 as SGHTA and CDR2 as FQGNSA. The CDR3 has 15 amino acids. The V gene lost 2 bases and the J gene lost 0 bases, with 10 bases spanning the gap. Study observations and caveats: DPC sensitization did not alter TCRs above 1 in 1000 frequency.

This clonotype was seen repeatedly, ten times or more. What it recognizes is unknown. The rearrangement uses TRBV7-2 and TRBJ1-1; no definite D call. The sequence was collected from a female donor in good health. The CDR3, as DNA: TGTGCCAGCAGCTTATCACCTTACATGAACACTGAAGCTTTCTTT. Protein sequence: CASSLSPYMNTEAFF.